These T cell receptor beta chains were read from a single sample in a study of blood T cell repertoires in COVID-19. Some clones are missing from TCRdb's copy, which holds only in-frame ones; the method was immunoSEQ multiplex PCR. The table includes a few hundred thousand clones, approximately 78% detected once. Sequenced sample: peripheral blood. The origin of the receptors is a woman younger than 30 with acute or convalescent COVID-19. The CDR3 runs from the conserved cysteine through the conserved F or W. A D gene is named only where the DNA matches it firmly. Clone sizes are given selectively: once, few, many, or a class where the clone is expanded.

cdr3_length j_call clone_size v_call d_call cdr3_aa cdr3_nt
16 TRBJ1-3 - TRBV28 - CASSLPQLRSGNTIYF TGTGCCAGCAGTTTACCGCAACTGAGATCTGGAAACACCATATATTTT
15 TRBJ2-5 - TRBV5-1 - CASSRGTTGQETQYF TGCGCCAGCAGCCGGGGGACGACGGGCCAAGAGACCCAGTACTTC
15 TRBJ1-5 - TRBV7-8 - CASSPARGLHQPQHF TGTGCCAGCAGCCCGGCACGGGGGTTACATCAGCCCCAGCATTTT
13 TRBJ1-2 - TRBV28 - CASSFEGVYGYTF TGTGCCAGCAGTTTTGAGGGGGTCTATGGCTACACCTTC
13 TRBJ1-6 few TRBV28 - CALRSSYNSPLHF TGTGCCTTAAGGAGCTCCTATAATTCACCCCTCCACTTT
18 TRBJ2-6 - TRBV27 TRBD2 CASSLIAGGQSGANVLTF TGTGCCAGCAGTTTGATAGCGGGAGGGCAATCTGGGGCCAACGTCCTGACTTTC
13 TRBJ1-1 - TRBV4-3 - CASSQDRGTEAFF TGCGCCAGCAGCCAAGATAGGGGCACTGAAGCTTTCTTT
14 TRBJ2-7 once TRBV30 - CACPLRGGNYEQYF TGTGCCTGTCCTTTGCGCGGAGGGAACTACGAGCAGTACTTC
14 TRBJ2-7 - TRBV7-6 - CASSLTGTSYEQYF TGTGCCAGCAGCTTAACCGGGACTTCCTACGAGCAGTACTTC
14 TRBJ2-5 few TRBV2 - CASSVVGVQETQYF TGTGCCAGCAGTGTCGTGGGAGTCCAAGAGACCCAGTACTTC
15 TRBJ1-1 - TRBV3-1/TRBV3-2 - CASSGRQVTNTEAFF TGTGCCAGCAGCGGCCGACAGGTTACAAACACTGAAGCTTTCTTT
13 TRBJ1-2 - TRBV7-9 - CASSLSVNYGYTF TGTGCCAGCAGCTTATCGGTAAACTATGGCTACACCTTC
16 TRBJ2-7 - TRBV20-1 - CSASWQRAGASYEQYF TGCAGTGCTAGTTGGCAAAGGGCGGGTGCTTCCTACGAGCAGTACTTC
17 TRBJ1-3 - TRBV4-3 - CASSQGIQELSGNTIYF TGCGCCAGCAGCCAAGGGATACAGGAACTCTCTGGAAACACCATATATTTT
16 TRBJ2-1 - TRBV3-1/TRBV3-2 TRBD2 CASSQTLAGNFNEQFF TGTGCCAGCAGCCAAACCCTAGCGGGCAACTTCAATGAGCAGTTCTTC
17 TRBJ1-4 - TRBV27 TRBD1 CASSSRGQGATNEKLFF TGTGCCAGCAGCAGCCGGGGACAGGGGGCAACTAATGAAAAACTGTTTTTT
13 TRBJ1-5 - TRBV7-8 - CASSLAQGQPQHF TGTGCCAGCAGCCTGGCCCAGGGACAGCCCCAGCATTTT
16 TRBJ1-3 - TRBV7-2 - CASSLGVPGDGNTIYF TGTGCCAGCAGCTTAGGAGTCCCAGGGGATGGAAACACCATATATTTT
14 TRBJ1-1 - TRBV30 - CASLPGQWGTEAFF TGTGCCTCCCTGCCCGGACAGTGGGGCACTGAAGCTTTCTTT
14 TRBJ2-1 - TRBV5-1 TRBD2 CASRGTSGRGEQFF TGCGCCAGCCGGGGGACTAGCGGGAGAGGTGAGCAGTTCTTC
15 TRBJ1-3 - TRBV10-1 - CASSDGINSGNTIYF TGCGCCAGCAGCGACGGGATAAACTCTGGAAACACCATATATTTT
15 TRBJ2-1 - TRBV9 TRBD1 CASNHRGDSYNEQFF TGTGCCAGCAACCACAGGGGCGACTCCTACAATGAGCAGTTCTTC
15 TRBJ2-1 - TRBV6-5 - CASRRDSPAYNEQFF TGTGCCAGCAGGAGGGACTCCCCAGCCTACAATGAGCAGTTCTTC